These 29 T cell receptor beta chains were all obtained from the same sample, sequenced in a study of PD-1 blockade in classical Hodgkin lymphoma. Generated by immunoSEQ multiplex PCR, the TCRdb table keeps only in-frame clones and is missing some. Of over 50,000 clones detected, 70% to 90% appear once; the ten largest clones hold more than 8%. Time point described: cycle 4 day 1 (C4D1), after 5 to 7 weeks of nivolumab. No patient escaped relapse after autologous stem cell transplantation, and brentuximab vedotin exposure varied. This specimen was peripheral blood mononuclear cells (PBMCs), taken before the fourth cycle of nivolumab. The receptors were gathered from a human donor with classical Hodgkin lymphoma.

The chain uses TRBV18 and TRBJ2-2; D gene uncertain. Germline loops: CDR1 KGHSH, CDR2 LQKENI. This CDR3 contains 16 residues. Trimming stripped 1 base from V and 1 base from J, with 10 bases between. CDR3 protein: CASSPQVPQNTGELFF. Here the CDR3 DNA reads TGTGCCAGCTCACCACAAGTGCCCCAGAACACCGGGGAGCTGTTTTTT.

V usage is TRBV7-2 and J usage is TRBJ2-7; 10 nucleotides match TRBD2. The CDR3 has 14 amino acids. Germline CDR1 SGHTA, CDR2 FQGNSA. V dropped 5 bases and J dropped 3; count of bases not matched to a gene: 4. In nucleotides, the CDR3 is TGTGCCAGCAGCGGGGGACTAGCGTTCTACGAGCAGTACTTC. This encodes CASSGGLAFYEQYF.

Written as DNA, the CDR3 is TGCGCCAGCAGCCCTTCCTTTGCGGGGGGGCATGAGACCCAGTACTTC. Translating it yields CASSPSFAGGHETQYF. This rearrangement joins TRBV4-1 to TRBJ2-5; TRBD2 matches 9 bases. Unmatched junction bases numbered 11, after V lost 4 bases and J lost 5 bases. Germline loops: CDR1 MGHRA, CDR2 YSYEKL. This CDR3 comprises 16 residues.

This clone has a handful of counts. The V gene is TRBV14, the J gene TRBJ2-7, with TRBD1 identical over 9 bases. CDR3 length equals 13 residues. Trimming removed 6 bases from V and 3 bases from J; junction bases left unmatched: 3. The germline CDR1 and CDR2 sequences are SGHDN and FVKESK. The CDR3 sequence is CASRQDRGYEQYF. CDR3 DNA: TGTGCCAGCAGGCAGGACAGGGGCTACGAGCAGTACTTC.

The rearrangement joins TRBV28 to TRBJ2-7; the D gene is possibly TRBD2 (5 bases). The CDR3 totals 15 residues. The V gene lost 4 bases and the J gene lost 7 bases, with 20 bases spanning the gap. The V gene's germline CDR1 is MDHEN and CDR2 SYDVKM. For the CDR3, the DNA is TGTGCCAGCAGTTCCCCCGGGATTCCTACGGGGGAGCAGTACTTC. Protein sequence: CASSSPGIPTGEQYF.

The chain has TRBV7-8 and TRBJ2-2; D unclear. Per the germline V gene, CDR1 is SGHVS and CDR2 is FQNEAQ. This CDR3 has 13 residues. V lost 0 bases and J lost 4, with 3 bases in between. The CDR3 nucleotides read TGTGCCAGCAGCTTAGCCCTCACCGGGGAGCTGTTTTTT. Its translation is CASSLALTGELFF.

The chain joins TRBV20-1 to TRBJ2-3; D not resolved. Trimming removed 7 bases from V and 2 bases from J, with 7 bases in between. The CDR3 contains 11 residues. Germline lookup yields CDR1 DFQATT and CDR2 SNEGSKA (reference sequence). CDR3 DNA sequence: TGCAGTGTTACCAACACAGATACGCAGTATTTT. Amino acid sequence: CSVTNTDTQYF.

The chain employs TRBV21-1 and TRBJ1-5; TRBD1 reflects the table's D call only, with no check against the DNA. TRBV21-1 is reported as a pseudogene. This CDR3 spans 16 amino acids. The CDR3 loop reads CASSKAQQGRNQPQHF. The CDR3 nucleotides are TGTGCCAGCAGCAAAGCACAACAGGGGAGGAATCAGCCCCAGCATTTT.

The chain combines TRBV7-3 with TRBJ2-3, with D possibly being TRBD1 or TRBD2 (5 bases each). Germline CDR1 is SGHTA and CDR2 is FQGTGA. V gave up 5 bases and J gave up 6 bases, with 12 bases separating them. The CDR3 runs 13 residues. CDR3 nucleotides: TGTGCCAGCAGCGCCAGAGGGGTCGATACGCAGTATTTT. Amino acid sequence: CASSARGVDTQYF.

Here the CDR3 reads CAWTVVREKTLRIEKLFF. Here the CDR3 DNA reads TGTGCCTGGACTGTGGTTAGGGAAAAGACGCTCCGTATCGAAAAACTGTTTTTT. This sequence joins TRBV30 and TRBJ1-4; D not certain. From germline, CDR1 is GTSNPN and CDR2 SVGIG (reference sequence). The CDR3 totals 18 residues. Trimming stripped 4 bases from V and 8 bases from J, with 29 bases between.

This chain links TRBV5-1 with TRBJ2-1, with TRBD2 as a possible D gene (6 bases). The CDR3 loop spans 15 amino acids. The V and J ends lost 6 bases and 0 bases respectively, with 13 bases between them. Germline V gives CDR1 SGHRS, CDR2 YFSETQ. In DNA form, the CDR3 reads TGCGCCAGCACCCTTAGCGGAAGCTCCTACAATGAGCAGTTCTTC. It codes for CASTLSGSSYNEQFF.

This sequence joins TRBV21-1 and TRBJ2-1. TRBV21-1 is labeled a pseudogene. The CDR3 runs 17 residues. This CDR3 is CASSKVGAESSDHEQFF. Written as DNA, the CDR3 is TGTGCCAGCAGCAAAGTAGGTGCGGAATCCTCGGACCATGAGCAGTTCTTC.

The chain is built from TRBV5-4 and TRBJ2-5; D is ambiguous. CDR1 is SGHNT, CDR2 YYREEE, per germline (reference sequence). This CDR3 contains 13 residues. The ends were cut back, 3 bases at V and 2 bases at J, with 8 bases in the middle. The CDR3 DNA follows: TGTGCCAGCAGCTGGGCGCAACAAGAGACCCAGTACTTC. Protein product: CASSWAQQETQYF.

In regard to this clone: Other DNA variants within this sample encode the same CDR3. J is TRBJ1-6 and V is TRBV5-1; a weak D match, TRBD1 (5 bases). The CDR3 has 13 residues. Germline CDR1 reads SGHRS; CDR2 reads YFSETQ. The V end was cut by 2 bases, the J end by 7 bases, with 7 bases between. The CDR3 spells CASSLQENSPLHF. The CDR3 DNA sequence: TGCGCCAGCAGCTTACAGGAAAATTCACCCCTCCACTTT.

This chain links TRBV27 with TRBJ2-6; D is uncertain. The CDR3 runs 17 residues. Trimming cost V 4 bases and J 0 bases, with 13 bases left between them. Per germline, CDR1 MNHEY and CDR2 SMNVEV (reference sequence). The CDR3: CASSSWTGVSGANVLTF. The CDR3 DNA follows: TGTGCCAGCAGTTCTTGGACGGGTGTCTCTGGGGCCAACGTCCTGACTTTC.

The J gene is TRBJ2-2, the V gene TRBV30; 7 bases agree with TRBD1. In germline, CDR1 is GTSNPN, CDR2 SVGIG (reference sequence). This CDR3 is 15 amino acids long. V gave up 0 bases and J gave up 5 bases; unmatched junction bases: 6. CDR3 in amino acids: CAWSVTGVGTGELFF. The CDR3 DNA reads TGTGCCTGGAGTGTTACAGGGGTTGGAACCGGGGAGCTGTTTTTT. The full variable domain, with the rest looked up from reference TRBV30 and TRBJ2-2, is SQTIHQWPATLVQPVGSPLSLECTVEGTSNPNLYWYRQAAGRGLQLLFYSVGIGQISSEVPQNLSASRPQDRQFILSSKKLLLSDSGFYLCAWSVTGVGTGELFFGEGSRLTVL.

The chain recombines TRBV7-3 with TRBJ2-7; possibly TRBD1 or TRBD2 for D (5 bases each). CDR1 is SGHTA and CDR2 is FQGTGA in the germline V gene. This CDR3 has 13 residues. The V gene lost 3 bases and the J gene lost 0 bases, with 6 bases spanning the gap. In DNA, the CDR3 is TGTGCCAGCAGCTTTGGGGGCTCCTACGAGCAGTACTTC. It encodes CASSFGGSYEQYF.

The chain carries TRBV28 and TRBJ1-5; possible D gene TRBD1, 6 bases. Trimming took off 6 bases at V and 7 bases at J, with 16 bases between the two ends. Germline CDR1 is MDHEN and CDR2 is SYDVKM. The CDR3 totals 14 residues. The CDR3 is CASRAGGGGQPQHF. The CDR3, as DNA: TGTGCCAGCAGAGCTGGGGGCGGGGGACAGCCCCAGCATTTT.

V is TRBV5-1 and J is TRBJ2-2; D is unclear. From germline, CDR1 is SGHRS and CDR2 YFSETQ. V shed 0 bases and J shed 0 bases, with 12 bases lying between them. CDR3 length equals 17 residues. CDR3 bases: TGCGCCAGCAGCTTGGGACTCCACCATTCGAACACCGGGGAGCTGTTTTTT. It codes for CASSLGLHHSNTGELFF.

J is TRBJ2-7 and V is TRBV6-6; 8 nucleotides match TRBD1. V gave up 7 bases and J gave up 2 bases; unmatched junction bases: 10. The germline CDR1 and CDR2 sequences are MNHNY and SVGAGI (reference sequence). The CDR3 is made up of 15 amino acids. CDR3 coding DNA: TGTGCCAGCAACCCCAGGCAGGGGGCTGCCTACGAGCAGTACTTC. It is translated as CASNPRQGAAYEQYF.

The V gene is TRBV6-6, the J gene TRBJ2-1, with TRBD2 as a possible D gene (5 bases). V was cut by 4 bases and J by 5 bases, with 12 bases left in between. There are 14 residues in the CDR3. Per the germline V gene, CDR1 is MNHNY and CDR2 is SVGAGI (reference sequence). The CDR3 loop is CASSFERENNEQFF. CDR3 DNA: TGTGCCAGCAGTTTTGAGAGGGAGAACAATGAGCAGTTCTTC.

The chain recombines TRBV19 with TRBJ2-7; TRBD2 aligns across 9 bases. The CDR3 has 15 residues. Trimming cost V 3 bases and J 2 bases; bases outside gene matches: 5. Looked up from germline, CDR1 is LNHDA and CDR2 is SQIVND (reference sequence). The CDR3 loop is CASSILAGAPYEQYF. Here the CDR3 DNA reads TGTGCCAGTAGTATTTTAGCGGGGGCCCCCTACGAGCAGTACTTC.

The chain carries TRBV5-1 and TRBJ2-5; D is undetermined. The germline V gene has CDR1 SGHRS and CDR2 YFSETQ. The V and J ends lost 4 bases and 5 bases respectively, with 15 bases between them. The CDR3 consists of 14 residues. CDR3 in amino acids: CASSRTASGETQYF. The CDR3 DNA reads TGCGCCAGCAGCCGGACCGCCTCCGGGGAGACCCAGTACTTC.

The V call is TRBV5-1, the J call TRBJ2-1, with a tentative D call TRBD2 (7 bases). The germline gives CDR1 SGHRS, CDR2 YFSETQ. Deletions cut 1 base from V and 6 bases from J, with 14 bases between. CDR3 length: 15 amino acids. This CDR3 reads CASSLNPGGPNEQFF. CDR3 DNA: TGCGCCAGCAGCTTGAATCCCGGGGGGCCCAATGAGCAGTTCTTC. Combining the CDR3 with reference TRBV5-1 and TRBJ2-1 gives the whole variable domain KAGVTQTPRYLIKTRGQQVTLSCSPISGHRSVSWYQQTPGQGLQFLFEYFSETQRNKGNFPGRFSGRQFSNSRSEMNVSTLELGDSALYLCASSLNPGGPNEQFFGPGTRLTVL.

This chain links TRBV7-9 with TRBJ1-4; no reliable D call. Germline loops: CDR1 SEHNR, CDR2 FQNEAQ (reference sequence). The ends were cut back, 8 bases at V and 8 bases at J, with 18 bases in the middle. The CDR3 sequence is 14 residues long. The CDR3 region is CASELGASGEKLFF. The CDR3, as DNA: TGTGCCAGCGAGCTAGGCGCGAGCGGCGAAAAACTGTTTTTT.

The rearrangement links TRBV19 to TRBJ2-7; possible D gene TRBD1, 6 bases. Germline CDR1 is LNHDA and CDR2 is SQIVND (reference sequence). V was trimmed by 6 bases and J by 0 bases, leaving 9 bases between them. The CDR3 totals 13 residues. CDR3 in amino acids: CASRDSTSYEQYF. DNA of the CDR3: TGTGCCAGTAGGGACAGTACCTCCTACGAGCAGTACTTC.

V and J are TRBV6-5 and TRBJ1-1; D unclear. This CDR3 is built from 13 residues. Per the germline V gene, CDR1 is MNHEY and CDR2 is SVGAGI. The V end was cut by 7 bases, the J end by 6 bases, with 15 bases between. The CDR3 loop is CASTDQQMAEAFF. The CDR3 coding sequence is TGTGCCAGCACGGACCAGCAAATGGCTGAAGCTTTCTTT.

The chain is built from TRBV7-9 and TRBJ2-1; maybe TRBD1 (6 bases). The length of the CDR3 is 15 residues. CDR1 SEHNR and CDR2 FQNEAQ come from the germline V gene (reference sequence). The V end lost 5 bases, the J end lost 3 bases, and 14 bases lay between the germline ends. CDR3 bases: TGTGCCAGCAGCCACCAACCGGGACACTACAATGAGCAGTTCTTC. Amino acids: CASSHQPGHYNEQFF.

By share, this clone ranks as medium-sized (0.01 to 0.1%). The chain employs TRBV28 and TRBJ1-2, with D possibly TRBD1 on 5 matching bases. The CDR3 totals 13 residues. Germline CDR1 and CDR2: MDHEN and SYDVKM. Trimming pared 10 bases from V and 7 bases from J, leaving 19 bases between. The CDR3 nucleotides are TGTGCCACCTCCGGGACGAAACCCGGTGGCTACACCTTC. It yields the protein CATSGTKPGGYTF.